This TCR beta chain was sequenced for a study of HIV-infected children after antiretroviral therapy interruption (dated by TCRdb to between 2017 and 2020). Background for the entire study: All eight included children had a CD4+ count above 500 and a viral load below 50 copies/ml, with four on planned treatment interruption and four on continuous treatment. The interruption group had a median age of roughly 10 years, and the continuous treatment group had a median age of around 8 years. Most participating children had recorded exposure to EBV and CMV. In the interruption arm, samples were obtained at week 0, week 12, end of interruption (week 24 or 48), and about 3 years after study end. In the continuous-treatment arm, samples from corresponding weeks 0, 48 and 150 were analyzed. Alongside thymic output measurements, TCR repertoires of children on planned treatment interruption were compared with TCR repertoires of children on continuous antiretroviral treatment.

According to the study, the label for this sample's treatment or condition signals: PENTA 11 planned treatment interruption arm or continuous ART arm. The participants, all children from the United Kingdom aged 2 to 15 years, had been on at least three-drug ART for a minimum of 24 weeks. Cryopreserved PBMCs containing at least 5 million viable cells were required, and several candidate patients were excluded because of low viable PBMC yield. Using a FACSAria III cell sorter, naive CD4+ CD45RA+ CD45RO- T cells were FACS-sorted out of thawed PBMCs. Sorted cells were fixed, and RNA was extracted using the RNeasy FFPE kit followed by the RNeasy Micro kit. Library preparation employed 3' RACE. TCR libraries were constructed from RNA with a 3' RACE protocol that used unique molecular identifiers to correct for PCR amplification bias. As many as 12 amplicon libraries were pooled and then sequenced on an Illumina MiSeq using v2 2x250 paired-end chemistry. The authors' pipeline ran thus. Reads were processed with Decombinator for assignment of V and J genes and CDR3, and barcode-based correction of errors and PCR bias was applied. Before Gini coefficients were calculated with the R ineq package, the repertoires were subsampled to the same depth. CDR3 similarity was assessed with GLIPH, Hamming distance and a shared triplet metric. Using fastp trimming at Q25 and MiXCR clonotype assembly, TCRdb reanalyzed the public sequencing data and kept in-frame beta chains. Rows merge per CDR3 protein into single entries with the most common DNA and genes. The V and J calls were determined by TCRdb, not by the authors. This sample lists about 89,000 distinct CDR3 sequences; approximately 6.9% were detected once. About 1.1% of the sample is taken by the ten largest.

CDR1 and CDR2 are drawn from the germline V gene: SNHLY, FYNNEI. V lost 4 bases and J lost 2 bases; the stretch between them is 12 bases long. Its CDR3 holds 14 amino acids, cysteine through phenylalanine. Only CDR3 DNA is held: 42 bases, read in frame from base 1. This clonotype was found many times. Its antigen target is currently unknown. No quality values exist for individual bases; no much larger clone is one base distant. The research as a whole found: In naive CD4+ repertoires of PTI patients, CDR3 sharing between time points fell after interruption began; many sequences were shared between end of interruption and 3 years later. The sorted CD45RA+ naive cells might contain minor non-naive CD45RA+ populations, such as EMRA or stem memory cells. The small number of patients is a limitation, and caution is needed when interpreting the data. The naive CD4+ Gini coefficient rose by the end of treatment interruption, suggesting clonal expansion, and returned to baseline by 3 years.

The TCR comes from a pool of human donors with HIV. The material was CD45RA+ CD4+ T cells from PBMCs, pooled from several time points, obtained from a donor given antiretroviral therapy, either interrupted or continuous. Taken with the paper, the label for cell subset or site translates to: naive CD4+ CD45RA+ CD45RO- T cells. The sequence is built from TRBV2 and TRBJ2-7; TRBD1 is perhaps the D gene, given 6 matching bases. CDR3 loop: CASSGDGQPYEQYF. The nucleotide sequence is TGTGCCAGCAGTGGAGATGGACAGCCCTACGAGCAGTACTTC.